The 25 T cell receptor beta chains presented below share a single source sample, sequenced in a study of blood T cells in healthy people across ages. The authors ran a second PCR of roughly 6 to 12 cycles using a sample-barcoded 5' primer and a J-beta primer mix. TCRdb itself ran the 5' RACE reads through MiXCR, one entry per CDR3 protein. This sample carries 920,000 or so distinct CDR3 sequences, more than 40% of them seen once, and the ten largest clones take approximately 17%. Material for sequencing was blood. All receptors come from a woman in her fifties or sixties in good health.

The table lists this clonotype with a count of one. This sequence joins TRBV7-2 and TRBJ2-1, with 9 bases that match TRBD2. The J call is doubtful: the DNA matches TRBJ2-7 better. Germline V gene sequence: CDR1 SGHTA, CDR2 FQGNSA. The CDR3 consists of 19 residues. This chain's CDR3 is CASSPPSWRAGGPSNEQYF. DNA for the CDR3: TGTGCCAGCAGCCCCCCCTCGTGGCGGGCGGGAGGGCCCTCCAATGAGCAGTACTTC.

The J gene is TRBJ2-4, the V gene TRBV25-1; a weak D match, TRBD1 (6 bases). The last part of the DNA fits TRBJ2-7 better; the J call may be wrong. The CDR3 is made up of 16 amino acids. CDR1 and CDR2 from the germline V gene are MGHDK and SYGVNS. The CDR3 coding sequence is TGTGCCAGCAGTGGATCCGGGACATACGACTCCTACGAGCAGTACTTC. This translates into CASSGSGTYDSYEQYF.

V gene TRBV12-3 or TRBV12-4 combines with J gene TRBJ1-1; the D gene is possibly TRBD1 (6 bases). The CDR3 covers 16 residues. CDR3 nucleotide sequence: TGTGCAACATACGCCCCCACACAGGGCATCAGGGGTGAAGCTTTCTTT. It encodes CATYAPTQGIRGEAFF.

The chain employs TRBV10-3 and TRBJ1-6; 9 bases fit TRBD1. V shed 5 bases and J 8 bases; nucleotides not matched to a gene: 4. The CDR3 totals 14 residues. Germline values: CDR1 ENHRY, CDR2 SYGVKD. CDR3 sequence reads: CAISLGQGDSPLHF. Here the CDR3 DNA reads TGTGCCATCAGTCTGGGACAGGGCGATTCACCCCTCCACTTT.

The V call is TRBV10-3, the J call TRBJ2-7; 7 bases fit TRBD1. The CDR3 has 13 amino acids. In germline, CDR1 is ENHRY, CDR2 SYGVKD. V dropped 5 bases and J dropped 7; count of bases not matched to a gene: 8. As DNA, the CDR3 is TGTGCCATCAGTAGGGGGCCGGACAATGAGCAGTACTTC. Its translation: CAISRGPDNEQYF.

The chain combines TRBV11-2 with TRBJ2-1; D might be TRBD1 (6 bases). The CDR3 is 15 residues long. Trimming left V 2 bases short and J 3 bases short, with 11 bases between. CDR1 SGHAT and CDR2 FQNNGV come from the germline V gene. The CDR3 region is CASSLSGTLYNEQFF. The CDR3 region has the DNA TGTGCCAGCAGCTTATCCGGGACACTCTACAATGAGCAGTTCTTC. The full variable domain, completed using reference TRBV11-2 and TRBJ2-1, is EAGVAQSPRYKIIEKRQSVAFWCNPISGHATLYWYQQILGQGPKLLIQFQNNGVVDDSQLPKDRFSAERLKGVDSTLKIQPAKLEDSAVYLCASSLSGTLYNEQFFGPGTRLTVL.

The sample holds a few counts of this clonotype. The chain employs TRBV27 and TRBJ2-5, with D unclear. V lost 5 bases and J lost 5, with 15 bases in between. Germline V gives CDR1 MNHEY, CDR2 SMNVEV (reference sequence). The CDR3 loop spans 14 amino acids. This CDR3 reads CASSVGHGGETQYF. CDR3 bases: TGTGCCAGCAGTGTAGGGCACGGTGGCGAGACCCAGTACTTC.

The chain carries TRBV3-1 and TRBJ2-7; 9 bases line up with TRBD1. The J call may not be correct, given that the DNA end is closer to TRBJ2-5. The CDR3 length is 16 residues. Germline assignment: CDR1 LGHDT and CDR2 YNNKEL (reference sequence). CDR3 bases: TGTGCCAGCAGCCAAGATGTGGGACAGGGATGGGAGACCCAGTACTTC. The encoded protein is CASSQDVGQGWETQYF.

This clonotype has a handful of counts. The chain uses TRBV11-2 and TRBJ2-7; D remains unclear. The V gene's germline CDR1 is SGHAT and CDR2 FQNNGV. The CDR3 spans 13 residues. V lost 3 bases and J lost 3, with 9 bases in between. The CDR3 is CASSFRPDYEQYF. The CDR3 nucleotides read TGTGCCAGCAGCTTCCGACCAGACTACGAGCAGTACTTC. The full variable domain, with the rest looked up from reference TRBV11-2 and TRBJ2-7, is EAGVAQSPRYKIIEKRQSVAFWCNPISGHATLYWYQQILGQGPKLLIQFQNNGVVDDSQLPKDRFSAERLKGVDSTLKIQPAKLEDSAVYLCASSFRPDYEQYFGPGTRLTVT.

The V call is TRBV13, the J call TRBJ2-7; D is possibly TRBD1 or TRBD2 (7 bases each). The V gene's germline CDR1 is PRHDT and CDR2 FYEKMQ (reference sequence). The V and J ends lost 5 bases and 3 bases respectively, with 29 bases between them. The CDR3 loop spans 19 amino acids. Here the CDR3 reads CASSDRTGPKPGLSYEQYF. CDR3 in DNA: TGTGCCAGCAGCGACCGGACAGGACCTAAACCGGGACTAAGCTACGAGCAGTACTTC.

This clonotype has just a few counts. The chain has TRBV6-2 or TRBV6-3 and TRBJ2-2; 12 positions match TRBD2. The CDR3 is 16 amino acids. Germline-derived CDR1 and CDR2 are MNHEY and SVGEGT. V lost 6 bases and J lost 5; bases outside the gene matches: 7. In DNA form, the CDR3 reads TGTGCCAGCAGACAACTAGCGGGAGGTTGGACCGGGGAGCTGTTTTTT. It yields the protein CASRQLAGGWTGELFF.

V gene TRBV20-1 combines with J gene TRBJ2-1; 7 bases fit TRBD2. V was clipped by 1 base and J by 2 bases; unmatched bases: 8. The germline gives CDR1 DFQATT, CDR2 SNEGSKA (reference sequence). The CDR3 has 16 residues. The CDR3 is CSARAGGSGAYNEQFF. CDR3 DNA sequence: TGCAGTGCTAGAGCGGGCGGGAGTGGGGCCTACAATGAGCAGTTCTTC.

The chain links TRBV20-1 to TRBJ1-6, with unresolved D. Per germline, CDR1 DFQATT and CDR2 SNEGSKA (reference sequence). There are 14 residues in the CDR3. V was cut by 1 base and J by 7 bases, with 11 bases left in between. The CDR3 DNA sequence: TGCAGTGCTAGAGTCACGAGCCAGAATTCACCCCTCCACTTT. Protein: CSARVTSQNSPLHF.

V and J are TRBV7-9 and TRBJ2-4, with unresolved D. Per germline, CDR1 SEHNR and CDR2 FQNEAQ (reference sequence). The length of the CDR3 is 13 residues. The germline V and J ends were trimmed by 5 bases and 9 bases, with 14 bases remaining between them. The CDR3 DNA sequence: TGTGCCAGCAGCCAACCCCACAACGGCATTCAGTACTTC. Amino acids: CASSQPHNGIQYF.

The chain recombines TRBV3-1 with TRBJ2-1; D may be TRBD1 or TRBD2 (5 bases each). The V and J ends lost 1 base and 10 bases respectively, with 11 bases between them. Germline-derived CDR1 and CDR2 are LGHDT and YNNKEL (reference sequence). CDR3 length: 13 amino acids. CDR3 sequence: CASSQAGSGEQFF. CDR3 nucleotide sequence: TGTGCCAGCAGCCAAGCAGGGTCGGGAGAGCAGTTCTTC.

This clonotype was counted a few times. The chain joins TRBV7-8 to TRBJ2-3; a weak D match, TRBD1 (5 bases). Between the trimmed V and J ends, which lost 6 bases and 0 bases, there was a span of 16 bases. The CDR3 covers 16 residues. From germline, CDR1 is SGHVS and CDR2 FQNEAQ. The CDR3 loop reads CASRDREISSTDTQYF. Written as DNA, the CDR3 is TGTGCCAGCAGAGACAGAGAAATATCTAGCACAGATACGCAGTATTTT.

The J gene is TRBJ2-7, the V gene TRBV19, with TRBD2 matching over 8 bases. CDR1 and CDR2 from the germline V gene are LNHDA and SQIVND (reference sequence). This CDR3 comprises 15 residues. V trimming: 3 bases; J trimming: 6 bases; junction bases outside the gene matches: 10. This chain's CDR3 is CASSISSGSSGEQYF. The CDR3 region has the DNA TGTGCCAGTAGTATCTCGAGCGGGAGTAGTGGCGAGCAGTACTTC.

This chain connects TRBV5-1 to TRBJ2-4; 9 bases match TRBD1. Judging by the DNA end, TRBJ2-7 fits better; the J call may be wrong. The CDR3 has 15 amino acids. Per germline, CDR1 SGHRS and CDR2 YFSETQ. The CDR3 DNA reads TGCGCCAGCAGCTTGGACGGACAGGGGCCAGGCGAGCAGTACTTC. Amino acids: CASSLDGQGPGEQYF.

This clonotype was observed once. This rearrangement joins TRBV24-1 to TRBJ2-1, with D possibly being TRBD1 or TRBD2 (5 bases each). Trimming took 1 base from V and 8 from J, leaving 14 bases between them. CDR1 and CDR2 (germline): KGHDR, SFDVKD. The CDR3 extends over 15 amino acids. CDR3 nucleotide sequence: TGTGCCACCAGTGATTTCGGAACGGGGACCGATGAGCAGTTCTTC. It translates to CATSDFGTGTDEQFF.

The table lists this clonotype with a count of one. The gene calls are TRBV7-2 and TRBJ1-5; no clear D gene. The germline V gene has CDR1 SGHTA and CDR2 FQGNSA. Trimming removed 2 bases from V and 9 bases from J, with 5 bases in between. This CDR3 comprises 11 residues. CDR3 DNA sequence: TGTGCCAGCAGCTTAAATGGGCCCCAGCATTTT. This encodes CASSLNGPQHF.

This clonotype was recorded only once. A much larger clone is a single base away; this may be a read error. The chain joins TRBV27 to TRBJ2-4, with a tentative D call TRBD1 (6 bases). The J call may be in error: the DNA end matches TRBJ2-7 better. The germline gives CDR1 MNHEY, CDR2 SMNVEV (reference sequence). This CDR3 has 12 residues. CDR3 loop: CASSTGNCEQYF. For the CDR3, the DNA is TGTGCCAGCAGTACAGGGAATTGCGAGCAGTACTTC.

Note on this clonotype: This could be a read error, since a much larger clone is one nucleotide away. A read error is likely, as this CDR3 ends without the conserved phenylalanine or tryptophan. V usage is TRBV7-6 and J usage is TRBJ2-7; D might be TRBD2 (6 bases). The germline V gene encodes CDR1 SGHVS and CDR2 FNYEAQ. This CDR3 is built from 15 residues. V dropped 1 base and J dropped 0 bases, with 10 bases sitting between them. CDR3 loop: CASSLEGGNSYEQYL. Written as DNA, the CDR3 is TGTGCCAGCAGCTTAGAAGGCGGGAACTCCTACGAGCAGTACTTA.

V usage is TRBV27 and J usage is TRBJ2-3; D is ambiguous. With 9 bases removed from V and 6 bases from J, the gap between germline ends came to 10 bases. Germline CDR1 and CDR2: MNHEY and SMNVEV (reference sequence). The CDR3 runs to 11 residues. In nucleotides, the CDR3 is TGTGCCAGGAAGCAGGTGGATACGCAGTATTTT. This sequence encodes CARKQVDTQYF.

CDR3 residues: CASSHPRGQNYEQYF. The CDR3 DNA is TGTGCCAGCAGCCATCCACGCGGTCAAAACTACGAGCAGTACTTC. J is TRBJ2-7 and V is TRBV7-6; D not resolved. This CDR3 has 15 residues. The V end was cut by 5 bases, the J end by 3 bases, with 17 bases between. Germline-derived CDR1 and CDR2 are SGHVS and FNYEAQ.

This clonotype was seen a few times. The chain combines TRBV6-5 with TRBJ2-7; 7 nucleotides align to TRBD1. The CDR3 is made up of 13 amino acids. V trimming: 7 bases; J trimming: 4 bases; junction bases outside the gene matches: 7. Germline loops: CDR1 MNHEY, CDR2 SVGAGI. Here the CDR3 reads CASTGTRGYEQYF. The CDR3 DNA sequence: TGTGCCAGCACAGGGACCAGGGGGTACGAGCAGTACTTC.